A selection of T cell receptor beta chains follows, all from one sample in a study of shared clonotypes between healthy human individuals. TCRdb's copy holds only in-frame clones and misses some; the assay was immunoSEQ multiplex PCR. Here the sample spans some 2 million clones, around 95% being singletons. The sequencing sample was made of naive CD4+ T cells sorted from blood. Receptors originate from a man between 18 and 29 years old in good health. CDR3s include the opening cysteine and the closing phenylalanine or tryptophan. Each record gives: D gene, clone size, V gene, J gene, CDR3 DNA, CDR3 protein. D genes are given only for firm matches. Size is omitted from some rows. Given values are once, few, many or a class for expanded clones.

D: TRBD1; size: .; V: TRBV5-1; J: TRBJ1-2; DNA: TGCGCCAGCTCGCCGTCGGGACAGGGCTTTGGCTACACCTTC; CDR3: CASSPSGQGFGYTF
D: .; size: .; V: TRBV19; J: TRBJ1-2; DNA: TGTGCCAGTAGTATAGTGGGCTCCGGTGTGGATGGCTACACCTTC; CDR3: CASSIVGSGVDGYTF
D: .; size: .; V: TRBV5-1; J: TRBJ1-2; DNA: TGCGCCAGCAGCTTGGGAGGGGAAGTGGGCTACACCTTC; CDR3: CASSLGGEVGYTF
D: .; size: .; V: TRBV11-3; J: TRBJ2-1; DNA: TGTGCCAGCAGCTTAGAGCTAGGGTCGGGGTACAATGAGCAGTTCTTC; CDR3: CASSLELGSGYNEQFF
D: .; size: .; V: TRBV7-2; J: TRBJ1-2; DNA: TGTGCCAGCAGCCGTCGGACAGAAAACTATGGCTACACCTTC; CDR3: CASSRRTENYGYTF
D: .; size: .; V: TRBV9; J: TRBJ2-7; DNA: TGTGCCAGCAGCGTACCCGGGTCCTACGAGCAGTACTTC; CDR3: CASSVPGSYEQYF
D: .; size: once; V: TRBV11-3; J: TRBJ2-3; DNA: TGTGCCAGCAGCGCCCCTCGGGACTCGGATACGCAGTATTTT; CDR3: CASSAPRDSDTQYF
D: .; size: .; V: TRBV12-2; J: TRBJ2-7; DNA: TGTGCAAGTCGCTTAGCGTCGACCGCCCTGTACTTC; CDR3: CASRLASTALYF
D: .; size: .; V: TRBV7-9; J: TRBJ2-1; DNA: TGTGCCAGCAGCTTTTTCGGGCCCTACAATGAGCAGTTCTTC; CDR3: CASSFFGPYNEQFF
D: TRBD2; size: .; V: TRBV5-1; J: TRBJ2-3; DNA: TGCGCCAGCAGCTCTGGACTAGCGGGACCAGATACGCAGTATTTT; CDR3: CASSSGLAGPDTQYF
D: TRBD2; size: .; V: TRBV18; J: TRBJ2-3; DNA: TGTGCCAGCTCGCCAGCGGGGGTCCTGTTATCAGATACGCAGTATTTT; CDR3: CASSPAGVLLSDTQYF
D: TRBD2; size: .; V: TRBV5-1; J: TRBJ2-3; DNA: TGCGCCAGCAGCTTGTTAGCGGGAGGCTCCACAGATACGCAGTATTTT; CDR3: CASSLLAGGSTDTQYF
D: .; size: .; V: TRBV11-2; J: TRBJ2-7; DNA: TGTGCCAGCACCCCTATGCGGGTGGGAGACGGCGAGCAGTACTTC; CDR3: CASTPMRVGDGEQYF
D: .; size: .; V: TRBV6-5; J: TRBJ1-2; DNA: TGTGCCAGCAGTCCCACGCAGGGGCGCTATGGCTACACCTTC; CDR3: CASSPTQGRYGYTF
D: .; size: .; V: TRBV18; J: TRBJ2-3; DNA: TGTGCCAGCTCACCCAACCCAGGGGATACGCAGTATTTT; CDR3: CASSPNPGDTQYF
D: TRBD1; size: once; V: TRBV27; J: TRBJ2-1; DNA: TGTGCCAGCAGTTTATATAGCCAGGGGGCGGGCAATGAGCAGTTCTTC; CDR3: CASSLYSQGAGNEQFF
D: .; size: few; V: TRBV2; J: TRBJ1-3; DNA: TGTGCCAGCAGTGTGGGGTCTGGAAACACCATATATTTT; CDR3: CASSVGSGNTIYF
D: TRBD1; size: .; V: TRBV5-6; J: TRBJ2-7; DNA: TGTGCCAGCAGCACAGGGGTTCTAGGGCCCTACGAGCAGTACTTC; CDR3: CASSTGVLGPYEQYF
D: .; size: .; V: TRBV29-1; J: TRBJ1-3; DNA: TGCAGCGTATTAACAGACCTCTCTGGAAACACCATATATTTT; CDR3: CSVLTDLSGNTIYF
D: TRBD1; size: .; V: TRBV5-1; J: TRBJ2-7; DNA: TGCGCCAGCAGCTCCCGGCCGGGACAGGGGGCAAACGAGCAGTACTTC; CDR3: CASSSRPGQGANEQYF
D: .; size: once; V: TRBV6-5; J: TRBJ1-5; DNA: TGTGCCAGCAGCCCTGACACTAATAGCAATCAGCCCCAGCATTTT; CDR3: CASSPDTNSNQPQHF
D: .; size: .; V: TRBV30; J: TRBJ2-1; DNA: TGTGCCTGGAGTTCTCGACTAGCTGGAGGGGGGGAGCAGTTCTTC; CDR3: CAWSSRLAGGGEQFF
D: .; size: .; V: TRBV6-1; J: TRBJ1-1; DNA: TGTGCCAGCAGGGAGCTCCTTATGAACACTGAAGCTTTCTTT; CDR3: CASRELLMNTEAFF
D: .; size: .; V: TRBV15; J: TRBJ1-6; DNA: TGTGCCACCAGCAGAGCGGGCGGGCAGGGGAGTAATTCACCCCTCCACTTT; CDR3: CATSRAGGQGSNSPLHF
D: .; size: .; V: TRBV5-5; J: TRBJ2-1; DNA: TGTGCCAGCCAGCTGGGGGGCAGCTCCTACAATGAGCAGTTCTTC; CDR3: CASQLGGSSYNEQFF
D: TRBD1; size: .; V: TRBV5-6; J: TRBJ2-7; DNA: TGTGCCAGCAGCTTGCCCTTGATGGACAGGACCTACGAGCAGTACTTC; CDR3: CASSLPLMDRTYEQYF
D: TRBD1; size: .; V: TRBV28; J: TRBJ2-4; DNA: TGTGCCAGCAGACCCGACAGGGCCTTCGCCAAAAACATTCAGTACTTC; CDR3: CASRPDRAFAKNIQYF
D: TRBD2; size: .; V: TRBV19; J: TRBJ2-7; DNA: TGTGCCAGTAGTCGCCTAGCGGTTCCCTCCTACGAGCAGTACTTC; CDR3: CASSRLAVPSYEQYF
D: .; size: .; V: TRBV2; J: TRBJ1-5; DNA: TGTGCCAGCAGGGCGGGGGGATTTCAGCCCCAGCATTTT; CDR3: CASRAGGFQPQHF